The clone carrying this T cell receptor beta chain was counted many times. Its target is unknown. Trimming removed 2 bases from V and 7 bases from J, with 11 bases in between. The CDR3 runs to 14 residues. Germline V gene sequence: CDR1 MNHNY, CDR2 SVGAGI (reference sequence). These data are taken from a study of T cell repertoires in cytomegalovirus infection. TCRdb used MiXCR to reprocess the reads, holding one entry per CDR3 protein. This repertoire shows approximately 250,000 distinct CDR3 sequences, around 12% found once; its top ten account for approximately 1.8%. Findings of the study overall: Clonotype analysis showed dominance of the ex vivo response by HLA-C-restricted CMV-specific TCR beta clonotypes. Individuals carrying CMV plus the relevant HLA were identified by cumulative frequency of public TCR beta families.

The TCR sequence derives from a human donor in good health (CMV status not recorded). Some clones in this sample may be carry-over from other donors' samples. The sequenced sample consisted of PBMCs. The chain is built from TRBV6-6 and TRBJ2-2; D possibly corresponds to TRBD2 (6 bases). The CDR3 DNA follows: TGTGCCAGCAGTTACGGACGGGAGCTCGGGGAGCTGTTTTTT. Its translation is CASSYGRELGELFF.